The clone carrying this T cell receptor (beta chain) counts as medium-sized. Its antigen is still unknown. This record comes from a study of spatial heterogeneity in lung cancer. Study context: Consistent detection of more beta-chain than alpha-chain sequences was observed. Matched bulk RNA-seq gave a T cell module score that correlated strongly with tumor-region TCR transcript counts.

J gave up 2 bases and V 2 bases, and 11 bases lay outside the gene matches. Germline V gene sequence: CDR1 DFQATT, CDR2 SNEGSKA (reference sequence). The CDR3 length is 19 residues. Time point here: sample taken at primary tumor resection. Overall study results and limits: It was estimated that coverage of tumor T cells reached roughly 7% for alpha chains and over 12% for beta chains. Counts of expanded alpha and beta TCRs within tumors tracked the tumor nonsynonymous mutation count.

From the 5' RACE reads, TCRdb called clonotypes with MiXCR, one entry per CDR3 protein. The table shows 6,000 to 8,500 distinct CDR3 sequences, with roughly 13% occurring only once. The material sequenced was lung tumor tissue, taken at surgery. V is TRBV20-1 and J is TRBJ2-1, with 14 bases lining up with TRBD2. This TCR was sampled from a male donor with early-stage non-small cell lung cancer. The CDR3: CSARPGTSGSTSPYNEQFF. Here the CDR3 DNA reads TGCAGTGCTAGACCCGGGACTAGCGGGAGTACTTCCCCCTACAATGAGCAGTTCTTC.